This T cell receptor (beta chain) was captured in a study of cytomegalovirus exposure and HLA in healthy donors. Overall study results and limits: Reports credit the classifier with highly specific, highly sensitive diagnosis of cytomegalovirus status. Later work showed greater clonal expansion in HLA-associated TCR beta chains than in equally common others.

Primers for the PCR totalled 60 Vbeta and 13 Jbeta. This table comes from immunoSEQ multiplex PCR, and its TCRdb copy is limited to in-frame clones, with some not included. This sample yields about 170,000 clones, of which about 78% are seen a single time; about 12% belongs to the top ten. The CDR3 sequence is 14 residues long. Losses at the gene ends were 0 bases for V and 5 bases for J; bases not matched to a gene: 4. Germline CDR1 reads GTSNPN; CDR2 reads SVGIG (reference sequence). A note on this clone: The antigen remains unidentified.

The chain carries TRBV30 and TRBJ1-3, with 7 bases aligning to TRBD1. Sequencing was performed on PBMCs. This receptor was obtained from a woman in her forties or fifties in good health and CMV-seropositive. CDR3 bases: TGTGCCTGGAGTGTCCGACAGGGACGAAACACCATATATTTT. Protein product: CAWSVRQGRNTIYF.